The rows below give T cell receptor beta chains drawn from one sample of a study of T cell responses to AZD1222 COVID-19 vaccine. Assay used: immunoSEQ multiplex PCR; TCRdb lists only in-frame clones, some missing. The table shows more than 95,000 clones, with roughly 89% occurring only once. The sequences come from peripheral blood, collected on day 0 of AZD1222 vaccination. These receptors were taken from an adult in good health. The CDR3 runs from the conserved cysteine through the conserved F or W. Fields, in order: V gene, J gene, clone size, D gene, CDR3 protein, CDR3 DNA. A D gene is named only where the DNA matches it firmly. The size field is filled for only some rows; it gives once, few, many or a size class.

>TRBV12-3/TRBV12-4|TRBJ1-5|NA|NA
CASTLDLQPQHF
TGTGCCAGCACCTTGGACCTCCAGCCCCAGCATTTT
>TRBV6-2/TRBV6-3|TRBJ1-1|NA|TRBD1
CASSQPTGTTEAFF
TGTGCCAGCAGCCAACCGACAGGGACCACCGAAGCTTTCTTT
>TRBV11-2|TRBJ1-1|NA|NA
CASSSSAMGRQNTEAFF
TGTGCCAGCAGCTCATCCGCCATGGGACGGCAGAACACTGAAGCTTTCTTT
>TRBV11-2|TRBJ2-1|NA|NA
CASSFGGSSYNEQFF
TGTGCCAGCAGCTTTGGCGGCAGCTCCTACAATGAGCAGTTCTTC
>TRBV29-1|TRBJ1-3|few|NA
CSVEGGSLSGNTIYF
TGCAGCGTTGAGGGGGGATCTCTCTCTGGAAACACCATATATTTT
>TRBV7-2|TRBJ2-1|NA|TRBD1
CASSTPGGSYNEQFF
TGTGCCAGCAGCACACCAGGGGGCTCCTACAATGAGCAGTTCTTC
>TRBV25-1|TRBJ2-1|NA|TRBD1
CASRADRGLYNEQFF
TGTGCCAGCAGGGCGGACAGGGGGCTCTACAATGAGCAGTTCTTC
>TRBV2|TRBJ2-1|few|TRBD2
CASSVYSSGRAYGEQFF
TGTGCCAGCAGTGTGTACTCTAGCGGGAGGGCCTATGGTGAGCAGTTCTTC
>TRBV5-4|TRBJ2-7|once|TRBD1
CASSMDRKYEQYF
TGTGCCAGCAGCATGGACAGGAAGTACGAGCAGTACTTC
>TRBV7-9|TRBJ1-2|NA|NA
CASSLGGGYTF
TGTGCCAGCAGCCTCGGGGGTGGCTACACCTTC
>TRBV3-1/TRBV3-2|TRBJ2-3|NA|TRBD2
CASSGLAGWSDTQYF
TGTGCCAGCAGTGGACTAGCGGGATGGTCAGATACGCAGTATTTT
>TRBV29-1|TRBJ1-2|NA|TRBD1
CSVTGAGTPYGYTF
TGCAGCGTCACAGGGGCCGGGACTCCCTATGGCTACACCTTC
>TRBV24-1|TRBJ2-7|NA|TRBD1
CATSTGPGQGSYEQYF
TGTGCCACCTCGACCGGACCGGGACAGGGTTCCTACGAGCAGTACTTC
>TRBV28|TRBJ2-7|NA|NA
CASSLFDRGGEQYF
TGTGCCAGCAGTTTATTCGACAGGGGAGGGGAGCAGTACTTC
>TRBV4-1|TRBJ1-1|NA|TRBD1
CASSNLDRGAEAFF
TGCGCCAGCAGCAACTTGGACAGGGGTGCTGAAGCTTTCTTT
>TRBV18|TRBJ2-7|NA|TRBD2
CASSRGTSGYEQYF
TGTGCCAGCTCACGAGGGACTAGCGGCTACGAGCAGTACTTC
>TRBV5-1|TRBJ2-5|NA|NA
CASSLGGGGQETQYF
TGCGCCAGCAGCTTGGGGGGAGGAGGTCAAGAGACCCAGTACTTC
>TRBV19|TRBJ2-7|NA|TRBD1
CASSSGTGFDEQYF
TGTGCCAGTAGTTCCGGGACAGGGTTCGACGAGCAGTACTTC
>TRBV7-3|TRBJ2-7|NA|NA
CASSEQGGQQYF
TGTGCCAGCAGCGAACAGGGTGGACAGCAGTACTTC
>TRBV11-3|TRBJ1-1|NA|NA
CASSKDTNTEAFF
TGTGCCAGCAGCAAGGACACGAACACTGAAGCTTTCTTT
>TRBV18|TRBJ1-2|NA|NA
CASSPGTNYGYTF
TGTGCCAGCTCCCCCGGGACTAACTATGGCTACACCTTC
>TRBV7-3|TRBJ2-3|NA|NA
CASSQGRTTDTQYF
TGTGCCAGCAGCCAAGGACGCACAACAGATACGCAGTATTTT
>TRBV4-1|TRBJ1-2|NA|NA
CASSQAQADSYGYTF
TGCGCCAGCAGCCAAGCTCAGGCAGATTCCTATGGCTACACCTTC
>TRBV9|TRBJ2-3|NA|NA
CASSVGRFITDTQYF
TGTGCCAGCAGCGTAGGACGATTTATCACAGATACGCAGTATTTT
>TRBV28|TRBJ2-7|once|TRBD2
CASRAGGYEQYF
TGTGCCAGTCGTGCGGGAGGTTACGAGCAGTACTTC
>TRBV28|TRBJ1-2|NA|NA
CASAVSDSSNYGYTF
TGTGCCAGCGCCGTATCCGACAGTTCTAACTATGGCTACACCTTC
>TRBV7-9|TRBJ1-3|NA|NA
CASSLAGPVSGNTIYF
TGTGCCAGCAGCTTAGCAGGGCCCGTCTCTGGAAACACCATATATTTT
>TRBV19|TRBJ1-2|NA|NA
CASSTVGGTNYGYTF
TGTGCCAGTAGTACCGTTGGAGGAACAAACTATGGCTACACCTTC
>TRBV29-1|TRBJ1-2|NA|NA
CSVDFPRSYGYTF
TGCAGCGTTGATTTTCCTAGGAGCTATGGCTACACCTTC
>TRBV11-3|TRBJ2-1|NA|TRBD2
CASSPSAGVNEQFF
TGTGCCAGCAGCCCGTCAGCGGGAGTCAATGAGCAGTTCTTC
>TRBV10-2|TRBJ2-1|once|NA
CASTPGSSYNEQFF
TGCGCCAGCACCCCAGGGAGCTCCTACAATGAGCAGTTCTTC
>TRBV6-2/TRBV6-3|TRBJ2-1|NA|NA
CASSNLVAQLITGNEQFF
TGTGCCAGCAGTAATCTTGTGGCCCAACTTATAACGGGCAATGAGCAGTTCTTC
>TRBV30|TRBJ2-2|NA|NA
CAWSESYPGTGELFF
TGTGCCTGGAGTGAGAGTTACCCTGGGACCGGGGAGCTGTTTTTT
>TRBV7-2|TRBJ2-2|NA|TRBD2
CASSLSWTSGRFGELFF
TGTGCCAGCAGCCTCTCGTGGACTAGCGGGAGATTCGGGGAGCTGTTTTTT
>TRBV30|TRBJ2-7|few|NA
CAWTPVSGRSSYEQYF
TGTGCCTGGACTCCCGTAAGCGGGCGTAGCTCCTACGAGCAGTACTTC
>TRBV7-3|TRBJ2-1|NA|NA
CASSLWGSNEQFF
TGTGCCAGCAGCTTATGGGGGAGCAATGAGCAGTTCTTC
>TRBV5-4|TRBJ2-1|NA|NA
CASSARGGYNEQFF
TGTGCCAGCAGCGCAAGGGGAGGCTACAATGAGCAGTTCTTC
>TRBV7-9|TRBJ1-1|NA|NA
CASNQGLNTEAFF
TGTGCCAGCAATCAGGGGTTGAACACTGAAGCTTTCTTT
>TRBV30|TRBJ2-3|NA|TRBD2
CASAGLAGGPDTQYF
TGTGCCTCCGCGGGACTAGCGGGAGGGCCGGATACGCAGTATTTT
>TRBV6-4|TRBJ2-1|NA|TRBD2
CASATSVGNEQFF
TGTGCCAGCGCGACTAGCGTTGGCAATGAGCAGTTCTTC
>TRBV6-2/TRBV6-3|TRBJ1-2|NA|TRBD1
CASSYTRDRSYGYTF
TGTGCCAGCAGTTACACACGGGACAGATCCTATGGCTACACCTTC
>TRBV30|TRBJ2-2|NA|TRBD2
CAWSVLAGDTGELFF
TGTGCCTGGAGTGTACTAGCGGGAGACACCGGGGAGCTGTTTTTT